Listed below are T cell receptor beta chains from one sample, sequenced in a study of blood T cell repertoires in COVID-19. Measured with immunoSEQ multiplex PCR; TCRdb has only the in-frame clones, and not every one. The profile shows approximately 290,000 clones, approximately 83% of them singletons. The specimen sequenced was PBMCs or T cells enriched from blood (not recorded which). These receptors originate from a woman in her twenties or thirties who had recovered from COVID-19. CDR3s include the opening cysteine and the closing phenylalanine or tryptophan. A D gene is named only where the DNA matches it firmly. For some rows the clone size is stated as once, few or many, or as a class when expanded; others skip it.

>TRBJ1-2|TRBV3-1/TRBV3-2|-|-|16
TGTGCCAGCAGCCAAGATAGTACAGTGGATTTTGATGGCTACACCTTC
CASSQDSTVDFDGYTF
>TRBJ2-7|TRBV2|-|TRBD2|14
TGTGCCAGCAGTGATCCGCAGGCGGGGGACGAGCAGTACTTC
CASSDPQAGDEQYF
>TRBJ2-7|TRBV5-5|-|TRBD1|16
TGTGCCAGCAGCGACCCCGGGACAGGGAACTCCTACGAGCAGTACTTC
CASSDPGTGNSYEQYF
>TRBJ1-1|TRBV6-4|-|-|11
TGTGCCAGCGACCGGGACACTGAAGCTTTCTTT
CASDRDTEAFF
>TRBJ2-7|TRBV27|-|TRBD2|14
TGTGCCAGCAGTCGGGCGGGAGGCCAATACGAGCAGTACTTC
CASSRAGGQYEQYF
>TRBJ2-1|TRBV28|once|TRBD2|15
TGTGCCAGCAGCCAGACTAGCGGGAGGGCCGGTGAGCAGTTCTTC
CASSQTSGRAGEQFF
>TRBJ1-2|TRBV7-9|-|-|16
TGTGCCAGCACCATGAATCTCGAAAGGGGCAACTATGGCTACACCTTC
CASTMNLERGNYGYTF
>TRBJ2-3|TRBV6-7|-|TRBD2|16
TGTGCCAGCGCCTCAAGACTAGCGGGAGCGGCAGATACGCAGTATTTT
CASASRLAGAADTQYF
>TRBJ1-4|TRBV15|-|TRBD1|15
TGTGCCACCAGCAGAGGGACAGGAAATAATGAAAAACTGTTTTTT
CATSRGTGNNEKLFF
>TRBJ1-2|TRBV5-8|-|TRBD1|15
TGTGCCAGCAGCCCCACCGGACAGGGGGACTATGGCTACACCTTC
CASSPTGQGDYGYTF
>TRBJ2-1|TRBV6-4|-|TRBD2|14
TGTGCCAGCAGTGACCGTCCGGGAGGGCATGAGCAGTTCTTC
CASSDRPGGHEQFF
>TRBJ1-3|TRBV28|-|-|13
TGTGCCAGCAGTCCTCCCCCCGGAGACACCATATATTTT
CASSPPPGDTIYF
>TRBJ1-2|TRBV28|-|-|13
TGTGCCAGCAGTTTAAACAGGGACTATGGCTACACCTTC
CASSLNRDYGYTF
>TRBJ2-3|TRBV11-1|-|TRBD2|15
TGTGCCAGCAGCCTCCGAGCGGGGAGCACAGATACGCAGTATTTT
CASSLRAGSTDTQYF
>TRBJ2-3|TRBV10-3|-|TRBD1|13
TGTGCCATCCGAGACAGGGGGACAGATACGCAGTATTTT
CAIRDRGTDTQYF
>TRBJ1-5|TRBV24-1|-|TRBD1|15
TGTGCCACCAGTGATTCCACAGGGGGCGGGCAGCCCCAGCATTTT
CATSDSTGGGQPQHF
>TRBJ1-4|TRBV7-2|-|-|14
TGTGCCAGCAGCGTCCGGGACACCCCCCGAGGACTGTTTTTT
CASSVRDTPRGLFF
>TRBJ2-1|TRBV28|-|-|15
TGTGCCAGCAGTTCACAGCAGAGACGGTGGAATGAGCAGTTCTTC
CASSSQQRRWNEQFF
>TRBJ1-2|TRBV7-6|-|TRBD1|14
TGTGCCAGCAGCCTCGGACAGGGGGCGAATCGCTACACCTTC
CASSLGQGANRYTF
>TRBJ2-7|TRBV6-6|-|TRBD2|17
TGTGCCAGCAGTCTAGGGAGGGATGGCGGGGGTACATACGAGCAGTACTTC
CASSLGRDGGGTYEQYF